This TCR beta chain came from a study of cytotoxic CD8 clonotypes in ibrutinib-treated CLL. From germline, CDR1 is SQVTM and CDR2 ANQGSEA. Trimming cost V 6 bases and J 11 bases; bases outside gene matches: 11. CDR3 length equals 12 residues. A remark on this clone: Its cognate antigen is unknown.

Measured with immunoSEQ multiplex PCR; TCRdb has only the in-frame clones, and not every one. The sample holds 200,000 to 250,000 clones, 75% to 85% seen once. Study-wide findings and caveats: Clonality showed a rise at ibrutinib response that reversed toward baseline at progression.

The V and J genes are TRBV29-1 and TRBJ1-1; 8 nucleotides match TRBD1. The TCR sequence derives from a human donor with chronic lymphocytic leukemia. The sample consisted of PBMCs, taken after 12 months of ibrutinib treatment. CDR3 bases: TGCAGCGTCGGACAGGGAGGTTTGAAGGCTTTCTTT. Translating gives CSVGQGGLKAFF.